This entry describes one T cell receptor (beta chain). The antigen is undetermined. The authors prepared UMI-labeled TRB cDNA libraries by 5' RACE. TCRdb re-called the 5' RACE reads; one entry per CDR3 protein, DNA not given. This sample contains about 63,000 distinct CDR3 sequences. These data come from a study of CXCR3-negative and CXCR3-positive naive CD8 T cells. The germline V gene encodes CDR1 SGHRS and CDR2 YFSETQ. The CDR3 has 13 amino acids. Findings and limits, study-wide: Naive subsets displayed similar surface CD5, and TCR strength was inferred from TRB CDR3 properties. A higher hydrophobicity marked the TRB CDR3s of CXCR3-positive naive cells versus CXCR3-negative naive cells.

Cells that were CD45RO-CCR7+CD27+CD95- constituted naive CD8+ T cells. The receptor was derived from a human donor in good health. Some clones in this sample may be carry-over from other donors' samples. This rearrangement joins TRBV5-1 to TRBJ2-1; without DNA, the TCRdb call of TRBD1 cannot be checked. The specimen was naive CXCR3+ CD8+ T cells from blood. Subset noted: CD45RO-CCR7+CD27+CD95- naive CD8+ T cells expressing CXCR3 (TNR3+). This CDR3 is CASSPGSYNEQFF.